A single sample is the source of the 2 T cell receptor beta chains below, sequenced in a study of control samples from healthy donors and cancer patients. This table comes from immunoSEQ multiplex PCR, and its TCRdb copy is limited to in-frame clones, with some not included. This sample has about 130,000 clones, with 80% to 95% found just once. The sequenced sample consisted of blood. These receptors all come from a man between 18 and 29 years old in good health.

V gene TRBV24-1 combines with J gene TRBJ2-1; D is unclear. Trimming took 4 bases from V and 1 from J, leaving 13 bases between them. Germline V gives CDR1 KGHDR, CDR2 SFDVKD. This CDR3 has 16 amino acids. CDR3 protein: CATSDGNTRSYNEQFF. CDR3 bases: TGTGCCACCAGTGACGGCAACACGAGATCCTACAATGAGCAGTTCTTC.

The chain has TRBV11-2 and TRBJ2-7, with D unclear. Germline CDR1 and CDR2: SGHAT and FQNNGV. The CDR3 has 14 amino acids. Trimming stripped 5 bases from V and 0 bases from J, with 11 bases between. The CDR3 is CASSPGHSSYEQYF. The CDR3 coding sequence is TGTGCCAGCAGCCCGGGTCATAGCTCCTACGAGCAGTACTTC.